The clone carrying this T cell receptor beta chain showed up just once. The entry originates in a study of blood T cell repertoires in COVID-19. As for the study in general: Acute and convalescent COVID-19 specimens originated in the United States, Italy and Spain. T cells, B-cell-depleted T cells, or PBMCs provided the cDNA or gDNA that served as material.

Here immunoSEQ multiplex PCR was the method, and the copy in TCRdb shows in-frame clones only, minus some. Of around 260,000 clones listed, about 88% were seen once; the top ten hold approximately 2%. Trimming took 6 bases from V and 5 from J, leaving 13 bases between them. The CDR3 is made up of 13 amino acids. This clonotype originated in a man aged 30 to 45 with active or convalescent COVID-19. This chain connects TRBV12-3 or TRBV12-4 to TRBJ1-1; perhaps TRBD1 as D (5 bases). Input material: peripheral blood. For the CDR3, the DNA is TGTGCCAGCAGGCACCCCGGGGGGACTGAAGCTTTCTTT. It specifies CASRHPGGTEAFF.